The 14 T cell receptor beta chains listed next were all sequenced from one sample in a study of identical twins. TCRdb passed the 5' RACE reads through MiXCR, listing each CDR3 protein once. This table has about 520,000 distinct CDR3 sequences, about 20% appearing once. The same specimen was also included in a second study, on T cells expressing NK-cell markers.

The sequencing sample was made of CD4+ T cells sorted from blood. The receptors come from a woman aged 18-29 years in good health.

This clonotype was seen a handful of times. The V call is TRBV11-2, the J call TRBJ2-7, with TRBD1 matching over 11 bases. The ends lost 8 bases at V and 5 bases at J; junction bases unmatched: 11. This CDR3 is 15 amino acids long. Germline V gives CDR1 SGHAT, CDR2 FQNNGV. CDR3 amino acids: CASSRSGQGANEQYF. The CDR3 region has the DNA TGTGCCAGCTCGCGATCCGGACAGGGGGCTAACGAGCAGTACTTC.

This clonotype was recorded a few times. The chain joins TRBV10-1 to TRBJ2-3; either TRBD1 or TRBD2 may fit D (6 bases each). Trimming stripped 0 bases from V and 6 bases from J, with 19 bases between. The CDR3 spans 17 residues. CDR1 is WNHNN, CDR2 SYGVQD, per germline (reference sequence). The CDR3 here is CASSESTREGEDDTQYF. The CDR3 DNA reads as TGCGCCAGCAGTGAGTCTACCCGCGAGGGGGAGGATGATACGCAGTATTTT.

This chain connects TRBV10-2 to TRBJ2-6; 7 bases are a match to TRBD1. This CDR3 is 17 amino acids long. V was clipped by 4 bases and J by 1 base; unmatched bases: 7. Germline V gene sequence: CDR1 WSHSY, CDR2 SAAADI. This CDR3 reads CASSGDREPSGANVLTF. The CDR3 DNA sequence: TGCGCCAGCAGTGGAGACAGGGAACCTTCTGGGGCCAACGTCCTGACTTTC.

In this sample, this clonotype turned up a few times. The J gene is TRBJ1-1, the V gene TRBV10-3, with a possible D match to TRBD1 (6 bases). V lost 3 bases, J lost 7 bases, and 18 bases lay in between. This CDR3 is 15 amino acids long. Germline assignment: CDR1 ENHRY and CDR2 SYGVKD. The CDR3: CAISDQGQHGVEAFF. In nucleotides, the CDR3 is TGTGCCATCAGTGATCAAGGACAGCACGGGGTTGAAGCTTTCTTT.

This clonotype was observed many times. This chain joins TRBV12-3 or TRBV12-4 and TRBJ2-1; 7 bases are a match to TRBD2. CDR3 length equals 11 residues. The CDR3 coding sequence is TGTGCGAATGGGAGGGTAAATGAGCAGTTCTTC. It translates to CANGRVNEQFF.

In its sample, this clonotype was seen a few times. The chain carries TRBV5-5 and TRBJ2-2; tentative D call: TRBD1 (5 bases). Trimming stripped 1 base from V and 2 bases from J, with 12 bases between. This CDR3 has 16 amino acids. CDR1 is SGHKS and CDR2 is YYEKEE in the germline V gene (reference sequence). As DNA, the CDR3 is TGTGCCAGCAGCTTGTTCCCAGGGTCAAACACCGGGGAGCTGTTTTTT. Translated: CASSLFPGSNTGELFF. The full variable domain, its missing parts supplied by reference TRBV5-5 and TRBJ2-2, is DAGVTQSPTHLIKTRGQQVTLRCSPISGHKSVSWYQQVLGQGPQFIFQYYEKEERGRGNFPDRFSARQFPNYSSELNVNALLLGDSALYLCASSLFPGSNTGELFFGEGSRLTVL.

This clonotype has a handful of counts. This chain connects TRBV5-1 to TRBJ2-1, with 9 bases that match TRBD2. Trimming at V came to 4 bases and at J to 8 bases, leaving 7 bases not matched to a gene. Germline lookup yields CDR1 SGHRS and CDR2 YFSETQ. This CDR3 has 14 amino acids. In DNA, the CDR3 is TGCGCCAGCAGCATCAAAGCGGGAGGAGATGAGCAGTTCTTC. Translating it yields CASSIKAGGDEQFF.

The chain employs TRBV20-1 and TRBJ2-7; 9 bases fit TRBD2. The CDR3 runs 14 residues. Germline values: CDR1 DFQATT, CDR2 SNEGSKA (reference sequence). V trimming: 1 base; J trimming: 7 bases; junction bases outside the gene matches: 8. The CDR3 is CSARVGGRDGEQYF. Written as DNA, the CDR3 is TGCAGTGCTAGAGTTGGCGGGAGGGATGGTGAGCAGTACTTC.

The chain couples TRBV21-1 to TRBJ2-7; the D call in the table, TRBD2, was not verified against the DNA. TRBV21-1 is shown as a pseudogene. CDR3 size: 14 residues. CDR3 nucleotides: TGTGCCAGCAGCAAAGCGGCTAGCGGAGACGAGCAGTACTTC. The encoded protein is CASSKAASGDEQYF.

V usage is TRBV19 and J usage is TRBJ1-1; D gene uncertain. Germline CDR1 reads LNHDA; CDR2 reads SQIVND (reference sequence). The CDR3 extends over 13 amino acids. Trimming left V 2 bases short and J 3 bases short, with 7 bases between. The CDR3 sequence: CASSIRRDTEAFF. The CDR3 DNA reads as TGTGCCAGTAGTATAAGGAGAGACACTGAAGCTTTCTTT.

The CDR3 reads CASSRSGTSANTGELFF. In DNA form, the CDR3 reads TGTGCCAGCAGTCGGTCCGGGACTAGCGCGAACACCGGGGAGCTGTTTTTT. The V and J genes are TRBV6-2 or TRBV6-3 and TRBJ2-2; 10 bases fit TRBD2. The length of the CDR3 is 17 residues. In germline, CDR1 is MNHEY, CDR2 SVGEGT. V shed 5 bases, J shed 0 bases, and the junction held 6 bases outside the gene matches.

DNA of the CDR3: TGCAGTGCTAGCGCCGGGATGGGGGCCAACGTCCTGACTTTC. This encodes CSASAGMGANVLTF. The chain recombines TRBV20-1 with TRBJ2-6, with a weak D call TRBD2 (5 bases). V lost 3 bases and J lost 4, with 10 bases in between. This CDR3 has 14 amino acids. The germline CDR1 and CDR2 sequences are DFQATT and SNEGSKA (reference sequence).

This clonotype has just a few counts. The genes are TRBV5-6 and TRBJ1-2; 7 nucleotides line up with TRBD1. This CDR3 comprises 15 residues. Per germline, CDR1 SGHDT and CDR2 YYEEEE. V shed 1 base, J shed 8 bases, and the junction held 11 bases outside the gene matches. The CDR3 DNA is TGTGCCAGCAGCTTGACAACGACAGGGTTTAAGGGCTACACCTTC. This sequence encodes CASSLTTTGFKGYTF.

This clonotype has more than one count but fewer than ten. This chain connects TRBV10-3 to TRBJ2-5, with a possible D match to TRBD1 (5 bases). The CDR3 consists of 12 residues. Germline CDR1 is ENHRY and CDR2 is SYGVKD. V shed 3 bases and J shed 9 bases, with 11 bases lying between them. The CDR3 nucleotides read TGTGCCATCAGTGAAGTCGTAGGGGCCCAGTACTTC. Amino acids: CAISEVVGAQYF.